These 22 T cell receptor beta chains were all obtained from the same sample, sequenced in a study of low-dose radiotherapy and immunotherapy resistance in tumors. The authors ran 15 to 20 PCR cycles to amplify TCRs with a constant-region primer and V-primer adapter. TCRdb ran MiXCR on the reads and lists one entry per CDR3 protein. Among about 50,000 distinct CDR3 sequences listed, approximately 12% were seen once. Regarding time point: before trial treatment. Source: PBMCs, taken before treatment. The receptors come from a female donor with ovarian cancer.

This clonotype was counted at least ten times. CDR3 nucleotide sequence: TGTGCCAGCAGCACTAGCGGGGGGTCCTACGAGCAGTACTTC. It translates to CASSTSGGSYEQYF. J is TRBJ2-7 and V is TRBV6-2 or TRBV6-3; 12 bases fit TRBD2. Looked up from germline, CDR1 is MNHEY and CDR2 is SVGEGT. V lost 6 bases and J lost 1; bases outside the gene matches: 1. This CDR3 region has 14 residues.

As regards this clonotype: This sequence is one base from a far larger clone and is likely a read error. V usage is TRBV27 and J usage is TRBJ2-7, with D possibly TRBD1 on 6 matching bases. CDR3 length equals 15 residues. Germline CDR1 MNHEY, CDR2 SMNVEV (reference sequence). Written as DNA, the CDR3 is TGTACCAGCAGTTTATCTGGGGCGGGCAGGGGTGAGCAGTACTTC. Encoded protein: CTSSLSGAGRGEQYF.

In this sample, this clonotype turned up many times. The chain is built from TRBV19 and TRBJ1-5, with D possibly being TRBD1 (5 bases). Between the trimmed V and J ends, which lost 7 bases and 4 bases, there was a span of 17 bases. CDR3 length: 15 amino acids. Germline loops: CDR1 LNHDA, CDR2 SQIVND (reference sequence). DNA for the CDR3: TGTGCCAGTACCGATCCCCCAGGGTTAAATCAGCCCCAGCATTTT. As protein: CASTDPPGLNQPQHF.

This clonotype was observed at least ten times. This chain connects TRBV6-8 to TRBJ2-1; TRBD2 matches 10 bases. Germline V gene lookup returns CDR1 MNHGY and CDR2 SAAAGT. Trimming at V came to 6 bases and at J to 10 bases, leaving 9 bases not matched to a gene. The CDR3 length is 14 residues. As DNA, the CDR3 is TGTGCCAGCAGACAACTAGCGGGGAACGGGGAGCAGTTCTTC. Translating it yields CASRQLAGNGEQFF.

This clonotype was detected ten times or more. The junction and the germline gene differ at one end; a read error may be behind it. The gene calls are TRBV29-1 and TRBJ2-4, with a tentative D call TRBD2 (6 bases). CDR1 is SQVTM and CDR2 is ANQGSEA in the germline V gene. The CDR3 covers 14 residues. The CDR3 DNA sequence: TGCAGCGCTGAAGATAGCGGAGCCAAAAACATTCAGTACTTC. Translation gives CSAEDSGAKNIQYF. The full variable domain, in which reference TRBV29-1 and TRBJ2-4 provide the parts outside the CDR3, is SAVISQKPSRDICQRGTSLTIQCQVDSQVTMMFWYRQQPGQSLTLIATANQGSEATYESGFVIDKFPISRPNLTFSTLTVSNMSPEDSSIYLCSAEDSGAKNIQYFGAGTRLSVL.

This clonotype was recorded at least ten times. The J gene is TRBJ2-7, the V gene TRBV5-8; TRBD2 aligns across 12 bases. J gave up 7 bases and V 5 bases, and 10 bases lay outside the gene matches. This CDR3 contains 15 residues. Germline V gene sequence: CDR1 SGHTS, CDR2 YDEGEE. The CDR3 loop is CASRYRTSGTGEQYF. CDR3 coding DNA: TGTGCCAGCAGGTACCGGACTAGCGGGACAGGGGAGCAGTACTTC.

The table lists this clonotype with many counts. This chain connects TRBV29-1 to TRBJ2-3; D may be TRBD2 (5 bases). Germline-derived CDR1 and CDR2 are SQVTM and ANQGSEA. The CDR3 consists of 12 residues. Trimming shortened V by 7 bases and J by 3 bases, and 11 bases separated the two germline ends. CDR3 DNA: TGCAGCGCCGACCGGGAAACAGATACGCAGTATTTT. Amino acids: CSADRETDTQYF.

In this sample, this clonotype turned up many times. The chain carries TRBV7-3 and TRBJ2-3, with D perhaps matching TRBD1 (6 bases). The germline V gene encodes CDR1 SGHTA and CDR2 FQGTGA. V was cut by 2 bases and J by 2 bases, with 8 bases left in between. The CDR3 has 14 residues. The CDR3 loop is CASSLGQITDTQYF. The CDR3 nucleotides are TGTGCCAGCAGCTTAGGACAGATCACAGATACGCAGTATTTT.

Many counts were recorded for this clonotype. The chain has TRBV4-1 and TRBJ1-2; D gene uncertain. Deletions cut 5 bases from V and 2 bases from J, with 12 bases between. This CDR3 has 14 amino acids. Germline CDR1 and CDR2: MGHRA and YSYEKL. The CDR3: CASSVPALNYGYTF. The CDR3 nucleotides are TGCGCCAGCAGCGTTCCGGCTTTGAACTATGGCTACACCTTC.

In its sample, this clonotype was seen once. This likely came from a read error, as a far larger clone is one base away. A read error is likely, as this CDR3 ends without the conserved phenylalanine or tryptophan. V is TRBV5-8 and J is TRBJ2-1; 8 bases agree with TRBD1. Germline assignment: CDR1 SGHTS and CDR2 YDEGEE. There are 13 residues in the CDR3. CDR3 residues: CASSLDRADEQFC. As DNA, the CDR3 is TGCGCCAGCAGCTTGGACAGGGCCGATGAGCAGTTCTGC.

As DNA, the CDR3 is TGTGCCAGCACCGGGACAGCTGCTAACTATGGCTACACCTTC. Protein product: CASTGTAANYGYTF. V and J are TRBV28 and TRBJ1-2, with TRBD1 identical over 7 bases. V gave up 7 bases and J gave up 0 bases; unmatched junction bases: 5. This CDR3 spans 14 amino acids. The V gene's germline CDR1 is MDHEN and CDR2 SYDVKM.

The table lists this clonotype with many counts. This rearrangement joins TRBV2 to TRBJ2-5; 7 bases are shared with TRBD1. Germline CDR1 reads SNHLY; CDR2 reads FYNNEI. CDR3 length equals 13 residues. V trimming: 6 bases; J trimming: 3 bases; junction bases outside the gene matches: 4. The CDR3 bases are TGTGCCAGCAGGAGGGACAGTAAAGAGACCCAGTACTTC. It translates to CASRRDSKETQYF.

This clonotype was seen at least ten times. The chain carries TRBV20-1 and TRBJ1-5; 7 bases map to TRBD1. CDR1 is DFQATT, CDR2 SNEGSKA, per germline (reference sequence). The CDR3 spans 14 residues. The ends lost 6 bases at V and 0 bases at J; junction bases unmatched: 5. This CDR3 reads CSAPDRDSNQPQHF. The CDR3 DNA sequence: TGCAGTGCCCCCGACAGGGATAGCAATCAGCCCCAGCATTTT.

This clonotype was seen many times. The V call is TRBV12-3 or TRBV12-4, the J call TRBJ2-7; D not resolved. V lost 5 bases, J lost 6 bases, and 11 bases lay in between. This CDR3 has 12 residues. The CDR3 region has the DNA TGTGCCAGCAGTAGCGTTTCGATCGAGCAGTACTTC. It yields the protein CASSSVSIEQYF.

This clonotype was seen many times. The chain links TRBV20-1 to TRBJ2-3; D unresolved. V was pared by 6 bases and J by 2 bases, with 12 bases between. The CDR3 is 13 residues long. Germline CDR1 is DFQATT and CDR2 is SNEGSKA (reference sequence). The CDR3 sequence: CSAPPPSTDTQYF. Here the CDR3 DNA reads TGCAGTGCCCCACCCCCGTCCACAGATACGCAGTATTTT.

This clonotype was counted between two and nine times. A much bigger clone sits one base away, suggesting this may be a read error. DNA of the CDR3: TGTGCCAACATAGGGTACACTGAAGCTTTCTTT. Translated, it gives CANIGYTEAFF. The chain combines TRBV28 with TRBJ1-1; no clear D gene. Germline CDR1 and CDR2: MDHEN and SYDVKM. The CDR3 runs 11 residues. V lost 10 bases and J lost 3, with 9 bases in between.

The sample holds many counts of this clonotype. The rearrangement joins TRBV4-1 to TRBJ1-4; D uncertain. The CDR3 has 15 amino acids. Trimming removed 0 bases at V and 7 bases at J, with 12 bases between. Per the germline V gene, CDR1 is MGHRA and CDR2 is YSYEKL. This CDR3 reads CASSQDQQLREKLFF. In nucleotides, the CDR3 is TGCGCCAGCAGCCAAGATCAACAGCTCCGTGAAAAACTGTTTTTT.

This clonotype came up many times. The chain is built from TRBV10-3 and TRBJ2-1; D gene uncertain. The length of the CDR3 is 13 residues. V shed 3 bases and J shed 3 bases, with 6 bases lying between them. Germline loops: CDR1 ENHRY, CDR2 SYGVKD. This CDR3 is CAISEMDYNEQFF. The CDR3 DNA is TGTGCCATCAGTGAAATGGACTACAATGAGCAGTTCTTC.

This clonotype was observed a handful of times. The genes are TRBV6-5 and TRBJ1-2; 8 bases agree with TRBD1. CDR1 and CDR2 (germline): MNHEY, SVGAGI. CDR3 size: 16 residues. V trimming: 1 base; J trimming: 4 bases; junction bases outside the gene matches: 8. CDR3 in amino acids: CASSYLGQAKSYGYTF. The CDR3 nucleotides are TGTGCCAGCAGTTACTTGGGACAGGCTAAATCCTATGGCTACACCTTC.

The V gene is TRBV20-1, the J gene TRBJ2-2, with 7 bases identical to TRBD1. J gave up 4 bases and V 2 bases, and 4 bases lay outside the gene matches. The CDR3 is made up of 14 amino acids. Germline CDR1 reads DFQATT; CDR2 reads SNEGSKA (reference sequence). CDR3 bases: TGCAGTGCTAGAAGAGGGGGCGGCACCGGGGAGCTGTTTTTT. Protein product: CSARRGGGTGELFF.

V usage is TRBV12-3 or TRBV12-4 and J usage is TRBJ2-7; perhaps TRBD1 as D (5 bases). The CDR3 has 17 residues. Trimming stripped 4 bases from V and 6 bases from J, with 25 bases between. Written as DNA, the CDR3 is TGTGCCAGCAGTTCCTCTACCGGACATGGGGTAGCACGCGAGCAGTACTTC. Its translation: CASSSSTGHGVAREQYF.

At least ten counts were recorded for this clonotype. This sequence joins TRBV7-3 and TRBJ2-7, with D perhaps matching TRBD2 (5 bases). Germline V gives CDR1 SGHTA, CDR2 FQGTGA. CDR3 length: 14 amino acids. Trimming stripped 2 bases from V and 7 bases from J, with 15 bases between. The CDR3 DNA reads as TGTGCCAGCAGCTTATCGTCTAGCTTCGGTGAGCAGTACTTC. Translating gives CASSLSSSFGEQYF.